The TCR beta chain under discussion was sequenced for a study of shared clonotypes between healthy human individuals. The study's findings and limits: Richness estimates generally favored naive over memory subsets.

Germline loops: CDR1 LNHNV, CDR2 YYDKDF (reference sequence). The CDR3 is made up of 15 amino acids. V lost 0 bases to trimming and J lost 5 bases; unmatched junction nucleotides: 1. CD8 cells classed as naive were CD45RO-negative and positively selected for CCR7, excluding terminally differentiated effector memory CD45RA+ cells. Adults of Caucasian background living in Nashville, Tennessee made up all donors. In the case of this clone: Antigen unknown.

In the source study's methods: ImmunoSEQ junction-only sequences lacked quality scores, so their filtering differed. TCRdb's table, derived via immunoSEQ multiplex PCR, lists solely in-frame clones and lacks some. That table gives V, J and clone size, and the DNA gave D and trimming. The table has around 2,000,000 clones, over 85% seen once. The chain employs TRBV15 and TRBJ2-1; 10 bases match TRBD2. Sequencing input: naive CD8+ T cells sorted from blood. This receptor was taken from a man younger than 35 in good health. The CDR3 nucleotides are TGTGCCACCAGCAGAGAACTAGCGGGGAACAATGAGCAGTTCTTC. This codes for CATSRELAGNNEQFF.